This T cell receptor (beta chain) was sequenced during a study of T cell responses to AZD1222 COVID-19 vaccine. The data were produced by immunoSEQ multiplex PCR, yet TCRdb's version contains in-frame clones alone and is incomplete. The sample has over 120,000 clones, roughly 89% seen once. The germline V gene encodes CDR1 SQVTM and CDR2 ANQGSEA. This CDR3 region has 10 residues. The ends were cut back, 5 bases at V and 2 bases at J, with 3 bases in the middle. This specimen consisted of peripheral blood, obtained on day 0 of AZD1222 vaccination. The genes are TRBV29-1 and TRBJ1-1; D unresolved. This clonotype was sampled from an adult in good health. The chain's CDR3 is CSVSNTEAFF. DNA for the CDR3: TGCAGCGTTTCAAACACTGAAGCTTTCTTT.